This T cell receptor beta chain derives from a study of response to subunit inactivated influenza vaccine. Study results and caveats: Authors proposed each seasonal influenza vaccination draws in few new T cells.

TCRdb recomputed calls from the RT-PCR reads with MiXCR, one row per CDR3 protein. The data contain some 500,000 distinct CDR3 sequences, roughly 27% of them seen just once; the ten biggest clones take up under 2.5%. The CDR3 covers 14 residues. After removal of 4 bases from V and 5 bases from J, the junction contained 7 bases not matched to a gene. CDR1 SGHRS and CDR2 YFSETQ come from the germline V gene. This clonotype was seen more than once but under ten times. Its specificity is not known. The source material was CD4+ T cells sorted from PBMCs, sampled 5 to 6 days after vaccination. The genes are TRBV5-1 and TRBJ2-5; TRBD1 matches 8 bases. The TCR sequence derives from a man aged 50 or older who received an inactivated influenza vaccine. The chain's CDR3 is CASSRGQGIETQYF. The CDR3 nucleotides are TGCGCCAGCAGCCGCGGACAGGGCATCGAGACCCAGTACTTC. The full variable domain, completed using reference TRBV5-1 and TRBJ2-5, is KAGVTQTPRYLIKTRGQQVTLSCSPISGHRSVSWYQQTPGQGLQFLFEYFSETQRNKGNFPGRFSGRQFSNSRSEMNVSTLELGDSALYLCASSRGQGIETQYFGPGTRLLVL.